These 11 T cell receptor beta chains originate from one sample sequenced in a study of Graves' ophthalmopathy and Graves' hyperthyroidism. RNA transcripts provided the template for amplifying TCR beta CDR3 regions. First-round RT-PCR used HTBI primers; second-round multiplex PCR followed. TCRdb reanalysed the multiplex PCR reads using MiXCR and keeps one entry per CDR3 protein. The sample lists about 500,000 distinct CDR3 sequences, under 15% occurring once. Sequences were obtained from blood. The source of these receptors is a woman under 40 with Graves' ophthalmopathy.

The table lists this clonotype with many counts. The chain couples TRBV24-1 to TRBJ2-2; 7 nucleotides agree with TRBD2. Trimming at V came to 4 bases and at J to 6 bases, leaving 7 bases not matched to a gene. The CDR3 spans 15 residues. The V gene's germline CDR1 is KGHDR and CDR2 SFDVKD. CDR3 nucleotides: TGTGCCACCAGTGACTCCCGGACTAGTCCCGGGGAGCTGTTTTTT. Translation: CATSDSRTSPGELFF.

In its sample, this clonotype was seen many times. This sequence joins TRBV24-1 and TRBJ1-1; no clear D gene. Germline V gives CDR1 KGHDR, CDR2 SFDVKD. Trimming left V 4 bases short and J 7 bases short, with 6 bases between. CDR3 length equals 11 residues. The CDR3 DNA follows: TGTGCCACCAGTGACGGGGTTGAAGCTTTCTTT. Its translation is CATSDGVEAFF.

Details on this clonotype: A junction end diverges from the germline sequence, so it may reflect a read error. The chain recombines TRBV3-1 with TRBJ2-7; 8 bases are a match to TRBD2. The CDR3 has 14 amino acids. Looked up from germline, CDR1 is LGHDT and CDR2 is YNNKEL (reference sequence). The chain's CDR3 is CASSHGAGAYDQYF. The CDR3 DNA reads TGTGCCAGCAGCCACGGAGCGGGGGCCTACGATCAGTACTTC.

The gene calls are TRBV3-1 and TRBJ2-5, with 8 bases that match TRBD2. V dropped 4 bases and J dropped 4; count of bases not matched to a gene: 8. This CDR3 contains 15 residues. Germline lookup yields CDR1 LGHDT and CDR2 YNNKEL (reference sequence). The CDR3: CASSPTGGWRETQYF. In DNA form, the CDR3 reads TGTGCCAGCAGCCCCACGGGGGGGTGGCGAGAGACCCAGTACTTC.

This clonotype was seen at least ten times. The genes are TRBV7-9 and TRBJ1-2; no definite D call. V was shortened by 2 bases and J by 1 base, with 14 bases between the two germline ends. This CDR3 has 16 residues. The V gene's germline CDR1 is SEHNR and CDR2 FQNEAQ (reference sequence). The CDR3 protein is CASSLFGSGLNYGYTF. CDR3 bases: TGTGCCAGCAGCTTATTCGGGTCAGGTCTTAACTATGGCTACACCTTC. The full variable domain, its missing parts supplied by reference TRBV7-9 and TRBJ1-2, is DTGVSQNPRHKITKRGQNVTFRCDPISEHNRLYWYRQTLGQGPEFLTYFQNEAQLEKSRLLSDRFSAERPKGSFSTLEIQRTEQGDSAMYLCASSLFGSGLNYGYTFGSGTRLTVV.

This clonotype was counted a single time. The chain combines TRBV11-3 with TRBJ2-7; no clear D gene. The CDR3 contains 14 residues. The germline V and J ends were trimmed by 6 bases and 0 bases, with 12 bases remaining between them. Looked up from germline, CDR1 is SGHNT and CDR2 is YENEEA. The CDR3 nucleotides read TGTGCCAGCAGTGAAGATAACAGCTCCTACGAGCAGTACTTC. Its translation: CASSEDNSSYEQYF.

This clonotype was observed at least ten times. The chain has TRBV6-2 or TRBV6-3 and TRBJ1-2; a possible D gene is TRBD1 (5 bases). CDR3 size: 15 residues. Germline V lookup: CDR1 MNHEY, CDR2 SVGEGT. Trimming cost V 0 bases and J 7 bases, with 15 bases left between them. The chain's CDR3 is CASSYSGTPMGGYTF. In nucleotides, the CDR3 is TGTGCCAGCAGTTACTCCGGGACTCCAATGGGTGGCTACACCTTC.

The J gene is TRBJ2-7, the V gene TRBV7-3; D is perhaps TRBD1 (6 bases). CDR3 size: 13 residues. Germline V CDR1 and CDR2: SGHTA, FQGTGA. As DNA, the CDR3 is TGTGCCAGCAGCTTAGGACAGCTCTACGAACAGTACGTC. It yields the protein CASSLGQLYEQYV.

This clonotype was recorded many times. The chain links TRBV10-3 to TRBJ2-7; D possibly uses TRBD1 or TRBD2 (5 bases each). CDR1 is ENHRY and CDR2 is SYGVKD in the germline V gene. CDR3 length: 15 residues. Trimming removed 3 bases from V and 5 bases from J, with 17 bases in between. The CDR3 DNA is TGTGCCATCAGTGACTGGCGAGGGTGGGGGAACGAGCAGTACTTC. Its translation: CAISDWRGWGNEQYF.

V and J are TRBV10-3 and TRBJ1-2; 9 positions agree with TRBD1. Germline lookup yields CDR1 ENHRY and CDR2 SYGVKD. V shed 5 bases, J shed 7 bases, and the junction held 2 bases outside the gene matches. CDR3 length equals 12 residues. The CDR3 spells CAISTGGGGYTF. The CDR3 DNA follows: TGTGCCATCAGTACAGGGGGCGGTGGCTACACCTTC.

There are a few counts of this clonotype. A much larger clone differs from this one at a single base, so this may be a read error. The DNA of the CDR3 is TGTGCCACCAGTGATTTAAGGGGGCGCGACACCTGGGAGCTGTTTTTT. Its translation: CATSDLRGRDTWELFF. The genes are TRBV24-1 and TRBJ2-2, with 7 positions matching TRBD1. This CDR3 contains 16 residues. Germline values: CDR1 KGHDR, CDR2 SFDVKD.